This TCR beta chain comes out of a study of radiation and T cells in renal cell carcinoma. Study in general: Nephrectomy followed 15 Gy stereotactic body radiation by 4 weeks.

Study-level results: From baseline, blood top tumor clonotypes peaked at 2 weeks post-radiation. Pretreatment tumor biopsies were lacking, so baseline clonotypes are unknown.

Time point described: blood 2 weeks post-SBRT. Specified treatment: 15 Gy SBRT to primary tumor, nephrectomy 4 weeks later. Blood was sampled at baseline, 2 weeks and 4 weeks after SBRT. Sequenced by immunoSEQ multiplex PCR; TCRdb stores in-frame clones only, minus some. The table records approximately 120,000 clones, roughly four fifths of them present only once. In regard to this clone: Antigen: not known.

V shed 5 bases and J shed 3 bases, with 14 bases lying between them. The V gene's germline CDR1 is MNHNY and CDR2 SVGAGI (reference sequence). This CDR3 is built from 15 residues. The source of this sequence is a man aged 50 to 60 with renal cell carcinoma. The V and J genes are TRBV6-6 and TRBJ1-5; D unresolved. This material consisted of blood, taken from a patient whose treatment included radiotherapy and nephrectomy. The CDR3 DNA follows: TGTGCCAGCAGTCCCGACACAGTTTCCAATCAGCCCCAGCATTTT. Protein: CASSPDTVSNQPQHF.